The following is a T cell receptor (beta chain) sequence with its context. The CDR3 runs to 14 residues. Germline V gives CDR1 SQVTM, CDR2 ANQGSEA. Trimming took off 4 bases at V and 3 bases at J, with 15 bases between the two ends. The sample originates from a study of blood T cell repertoires in COVID-19. Across the whole study: Sources were T cells, B-cell-depleted T cells, or PBMCs; the material itself was cDNA or gDNA.

Per the authors' pipeline: Amplification of reference gene primers was used by the study to estimate nucleated cell counts. Profiling relied on immunoSEQ multiplex PCR, and the TCRdb table lists in-frame clones only, not all of them. That table gives V, J and clone size, and the DNA gave D and trimming. Of 95,000 to 120,000 clones in the sample, 88% were seen once. The sequence was obtained from a human donor in a cohort sampled during active COVID-19. Sequencing was done on a sample of peripheral blood. This rearrangement joins TRBV29-1 to TRBJ1-1; D perhaps matches TRBD1 (6 bases). CDR3 in DNA: TGCAGCGTTGTATACGGGGGGCGAGACACTGAAGCTTTCTTT. It yields the protein CSVVYGGRDTEAFF.